The 25 T cell receptor beta chains listed next were all sequenced from one sample in a study of neurological immune-mediated disorders. Using its own MiXCR run on the 5' RACE reads, TCRdb lists one record per CDR3 protein. This table has approximately 40,000 distinct CDR3 sequences, 10% appearing once. Specimen: PBMCs. The receptors here all came from a woman in her twenties or thirties with HTLV-1-associated myelopathy (HAM/TSP).

In this sample, this clonotype turned up many times. The CDR3 DNA reads TGTGCCAGCAGCTTGGGACAGTACAATGAGCAGTTCTTC. Amino acids: CASSLGQYNEQFF. The V call is TRBV5-5, the J call TRBJ2-1; maybe TRBD1 (5 bases). V was shortened by 0 bases and J by 4 bases, with 5 bases between the two germline ends. The CDR3 totals 13 residues. CDR1 and CDR2 (germline): SGHKS, YYEKEE (reference sequence).

The table lists this clonotype with many counts. The chain is built from TRBV7-2 and TRBJ1-5; D is possibly TRBD1 (6 bases). Trimming took off 1 base at V and 5 bases at J, with 6 bases between the two ends. The CDR3 is made up of 13 amino acids. Germline CDR1 is SGHTA and CDR2 is FQGNSA. The CDR3 here is CASSLEGDQPQHF. In nucleotides, the CDR3 is TGTGCCAGCAGCTTAGAGGGGGATCAGCCCCAGCATTTT.

This clonotype was seen many times. This chain uses TRBV20-1 with TRBJ1-1; 7 positions agree with TRBD1. This CDR3 contains 15 residues. From germline, CDR1 is DFQATT and CDR2 SNEGSKA (reference sequence). V trimming: 6 bases; J trimming: 4 bases; junction bases outside the gene matches: 14. CDR3 DNA sequence: TGCAGTGCCGGGTCGGAGCCAGGGGGGACCACTGAAGCTTTCTTT. Translation: CSAGSEPGGTTEAFF.

This clonotype is medium-sized in the sample. V usage is TRBV5-1 and J usage is TRBJ2-5; no clear D. This CDR3 has 11 residues. V lost 3 bases and J lost 1, with 1 base in between. Germline V gives CDR1 SGHRS, CDR2 YFSETQ. The CDR3 is CASSSQETQYF. Here the CDR3 DNA reads TGCGCCAGCAGCTCCCAAGAGACCCAGTACTTC.

Comments on this clonotype: No DNA is shown, since the ends of the CDR3 on it are uncertain; the CDR3 is the one TCRdb lists. The J gene is TRBJ1-2, the V gene TRBV7-3; TRBD1, the D gene given by the table, was not confirmed from the DNA. The CDR3 is 23 residues long, counting both termini. In germline, CDR1 is SGHTA, CDR2 FQGTGA. The CDR3 region is CASSFYICSARANRDREIYGYTF.

This clonotype was seen many times. The rearrangement joins TRBV11-2 to TRBJ2-2, with D possibly TRBD2 on 6 matching bases. This CDR3 is built from 17 residues. Trimming shortened V by 5 bases and J by 4 bases, and 20 bases separated the two germline ends. Germline values: CDR1 SGHAT, CDR2 FQNNGV. CDR3 loop: CASSPSNRRGATGELFF. The CDR3 DNA reads TGTGCCAGCAGCCCAAGTAATAGGAGGGGCGCCACCGGGGAGCTGTTTTTT.

This clonotype has more than one count but fewer than ten. This chain uses TRBV2 with TRBJ1-1; 7 nucleotides line up with TRBD1. Germline CDR1 SNHLY, CDR2 FYNNEI. The V segment lost 7 bases and the J segment 1 base; nucleotides outside the gene matches: 3. This CDR3 is 13 amino acids long. The CDR3 DNA reads TGTGCCAGCAAGGGGGCATCGAACACTGAAGCTTTCTTT. Translating gives CASKGASNTEAFF.

This clonotype was recorded many times. The chain recombines TRBV29-1 with TRBJ2-1; TRBD2 aligns across 9 bases. V shed 5 bases, J shed 0 bases, and the junction held 14 bases outside the gene matches. This CDR3 spans 18 amino acids. Germline CDR1 reads SQVTM; CDR2 reads ANQGSEA. Written as DNA, the CDR3 is TGCAGCGTTACAAGTGGAGCGGGGGGCTATAGCTCCTACAATGAGCAGTTCTTC. Its translation: CSVTSGAGGYSSYNEQFF.

This clonotype was observed at least ten times. The V call is TRBV18, the J call TRBJ1-2, with D maybe TRBD1 (5 bases). Trimming took off 0 bases at V and 0 bases at J, with 14 bases between the two ends. The CDR3 has 17 amino acids. Germline V CDR1 and CDR2: KGHSH, LQKENI. The CDR3: CASSPPAGGVSNYGYTF. CDR3 DNA: TGTGCCAGCTCACCACCGGCAGGAGGGGTATCTAACTATGGCTACACCTTC. The full variable domain, in which reference TRBV18 and TRBJ1-2 provide the parts outside the CDR3, is NAGVMQNPRHLVRRRGQEARLRCSPMKGHSHVYWYRQLPEEGLKFMVYLQKENIIDESGMPKERFSAEFPKEGPSILRIQQVVRGDSAAYFCASSPPAGGVSNYGYTFGSGTRLTVV.

Many counts were recorded for this clonotype. The J gene is TRBJ1-1, the V gene TRBV12-5; D gene ambiguous. The CDR3 extends over 16 amino acids. The V and J ends lost 6 bases and 2 bases respectively, with 19 bases between them. Germline-derived CDR1 and CDR2 are LGHNT and FRNRAP. CDR3 region: CASGRNTTVVNTEAFF. CDR3 nucleotides: TGTGCTAGTGGCCGAAATACGACGGTCGTCAACACTGAAGCTTTCTTT.

By sample share, this clonotype is medium-sized. The chain uses TRBV20-1 and TRBJ1-2; no definite D call. V was cut by 0 bases and J by 10 bases, with 27 bases left in between. The CDR3 is 17 residues long. The germline V gene has CDR1 DFQATT and CDR2 SNEGSKA (reference sequence). CDR3 protein: CSARDLSQAITRLIYTF. CDR3 in DNA: TGCAGTGCTAGAGATCTGAGTCAGGCCATAACCCGATTAATCTACACCTTC.

This clonotype appeared many times. V is TRBV15 and J is TRBJ2-2; D remains unclear. The CDR3 is 11 amino acids. Germline CDR1 is LNHNV and CDR2 is YYDKDF (reference sequence). V was shortened by 3 bases and J by 4 bases, with 0 bases between the two germline ends. The CDR3 is CATSSTGELFF. In DNA, the CDR3 is TGTGCCACCAGCAGCACCGGGGAGCTGTTTTTT.

This clonotype has a count of ten or more. J is TRBJ1-2 and V is TRBV7-8; a weak D match, TRBD1 (5 bases). The V and J ends lost 4 bases and 6 bases respectively, with 12 bases between them. Germline CDR1 is SGHVS and CDR2 is FQNEAQ. CDR3 length equals 13 residues. The CDR3 reads CASSYPGGDGYTF. CDR3 bases: TGTGCCAGCAGCTATCCGGGAGGGGATGGCTACACCTTC.

Many counts were recorded for this clonotype. This chain uses TRBV5-8 with TRBJ2-3, with 8 bases identical to TRBD2. This CDR3 comprises 15 residues. V lost 3 bases, J lost 4 bases, and 7 bases stayed unmatched. Per the germline V gene, CDR1 is SGHTS and CDR2 is YDEGEE. For the CDR3, the DNA is TGTGCCAGCAGCTGGCCCGGGGGGGCTGCAGATACGCAGTATTTT. As protein: CASSWPGGAADTQYF.

This clonotype was detected many times. V and J are TRBV15 and TRBJ2-2, with D perhaps matching TRBD1 (6 bases). Germline loops: CDR1 LNHNV, CDR2 YYDKDF (reference sequence). V was clipped by 1 base and J by 4 bases, with 10 bases between them. The CDR3 is made up of 15 amino acids. The CDR3 nucleotides read TGTGCCACCAGCAGAGGGGACACGACCACCGGGGAGCTGTTTTTT. Residues: CATSRGDTTTGELFF.

The chain recombines TRBV19 with TRBJ2-1, with 13 positions matching TRBD2. The V gene end was trimmed by 6 bases and the J gene end by 10 bases; junction bases not matched to a gene: 9. Germline values: CDR1 LNHDA, CDR2 SQIVND (reference sequence). This CDR3 has 15 amino acids. The CDR3 DNA reads TGTGCCAGTAGCCCTACTAGCGGGGGGGCAAAGGAGCAGTTCTTC. Encoded protein: CASSPTSGGAKEQFF.

As for this clonotype: An end of the junction does not agree with germline; a read error may underlie this. The V gene is TRBV20-1, the J gene TRBJ1-1; the D is unclear. Germline-derived CDR1 and CDR2 are DFQATT and SNEGSKA (reference sequence). The CDR3 is 12 residues long. DNA of the CDR3: TGCAGTGATAGATGGGCAGGCACTGAAGCTTTCTTT. It specifies CSDRWAGTEAFF.

This clonotype was counted many times. The chain joins TRBV2 to TRBJ2-5, with a weak D call TRBD1 (5 bases). V was clipped by 2 bases and J by 2 bases, with 9 bases between them. Per germline, CDR1 SNHLY and CDR2 FYNNEI. There are 14 residues in the CDR3. CDR3 coding DNA: TGTGCCAGCAGTGAACTCACAGGACAAGAGACCCAGTACTTC. Translation gives CASSELTGQETQYF.

This clonotype has at least ten counts. V gene TRBV3-1 combines with J gene TRBJ2-7; 7 bases match TRBD2. CDR3 length equals 14 residues. Trimming cost V 4 bases and J 2 bases; bases outside gene matches: 5. Germline CDR1 and CDR2: LGHDT and YNNKEL (reference sequence). The CDR3 protein is CASSPAGHTYEQYF. As DNA, the CDR3 is TGTGCCAGCAGCCCAGCGGGGCATACCTACGAGCAGTACTTC.

This clonotype was recorded at least ten times. This sequence joins TRBV12-3 or TRBV12-4 and TRBJ2-1, with TRBD2 matching over 12 bases. This CDR3 has 14 residues. With V trimmed by 7 bases and J by 4 bases, 2 bases remained unmatched. DNA of the CDR3: TGTGCCAGCATCCTAGCGGGGGGGTACAATGAGCAGTTCTTC. It translates to CASILAGGYNEQFF.

Many counts were recorded for this clonotype. CDR3 protein: CATRSQGRPIYSNQPQHF. The CDR3 DNA sequence: TGTGCCACCCGTAGCCAGGGGCGACCGATCTATAGCAATCAGCCCCAGCATTTT. This rearrangement joins TRBV6-2 or TRBV6-3 to TRBJ1-5, with a tentative D call TRBD1 (6 bases). The CDR3 is made up of 18 amino acids. Germline V gives CDR1 MNHEY, CDR2 SVGEGT. Trimming stripped 10 bases from V and 0 bases from J, with 25 bases between.

This clonotype was detected ten times or more. V is TRBV20-1 and J is TRBJ2-1, with 10 positions matching TRBD2. The V gene's germline CDR1 is DFQATT and CDR2 SNEGSKA (reference sequence). CDR3 length equals 14 residues. J lost 8 bases, V lost 3 bases, and 7 bases had no gene match. The CDR3 nucleotides are TGCAGTGCTAGGCCAGCGGGGGGGCCTGATGAGCAGTTCTTC. Its protein is CSARPAGGPDEQFF.

This clonotype was observed at least ten times. The CDR3: CASSQNRDTTEAFF. As DNA, the CDR3 is TGTGCCAGCAGCCAAAACAGGGACACTACTGAAGCTTTCTTT. This chain links TRBV3-1 with TRBJ1-1; tentative D call: TRBD1 (6 bases). V dropped 2 bases and J dropped 5 bases, with 12 bases sitting between them. Germline V gene data show CDR1 as LGHDT and CDR2 as YNNKEL (reference sequence). This CDR3 contains 14 residues. Drawing the rest from reference TRBV3-1 and TRBJ1-1, the complete variable domain is DTAVSQTPKYLVTQMGNDKSIKCEQNLGHDTMYWYKQDSKKFLKIMFSYNNKELIINETVPNRFSPKSPDKAHLNLHINSLELGDSAVYFCASSQNRDTTEAFFGQGTRLTVV.

This clonotype has ten or more counts. The chain carries TRBV5-1 and TRBJ2-3; TRBD2 is a possible D gene (5 bases). The CDR3 length is 17 residues. Germline V gene lookup returns CDR1 SGHRS and CDR2 YFSETQ. V was pared by 1 base and J by 1 base, with 16 bases between. The CDR3, as DNA: TGCGCCAGCAGCTTGCCCAAAAGCGGTCCTGGCACAGATACGCAGTATTTT. This gives the protein CASSLPKSGPGTDTQYF.

This chain connects TRBV7-2 to TRBJ2-3; 8 positions agree with TRBD1. The CDR3 runs 16 residues. The V and J ends lost 1 base and 4 bases, in that order; junction bases with no gene match: 7. The germline V gene has CDR1 SGHTA and CDR2 FQGNSA. CDR3 coding DNA: TGTGCCAGCAGCTTAGTCTCAGGGGGCTGGTCAGATACGCAGTATTTT. Its translation: CASSLVSGGWSDTQYF.